Listed here are 26 T cell receptor beta chains from one sample, sequenced in a study of T-cell memory formation after mild COVID-19. In TCRdb, the 5' RACE reads were re-called with MiXCR into one record per CDR3 protein. Of over 400,000 distinct CDR3 sequences in the sample, less than 25% were seen once. The sequenced sample consisted of PBMCs or a T cell subset sorted from them (not recorded which). The receptor set was obtained from an adult woman who had mild COVID-19 (a few samples of this study predate the infection). Cell type and time point are not known.

The chain has TRBV6-5 and TRBJ2-7; tentative D call: TRBD2 (5 bases). In germline, CDR1 is MNHEY, CDR2 SVGAGI. The CDR3 length is 13 residues. Trimming pared 4 bases from V and 2 bases from J, leaving 9 bases between. The CDR3 DNA sequence: TGTGCCAGCAGTTCCCGGGAAGCCTACGAGCAGTACTTC. Protein: CASSSREAYEQYF.

There are a few counts of this clonotype. J is TRBJ1-4 and V is TRBV5-6; 7 bases align to TRBD1. The CDR3 is 14 amino acids. Germline assignment: CDR1 SGHDT and CDR2 YYEEEE. After removal of 2 bases from V and 7 bases from J, the junction contained 5 bases not matched to a gene. Here the CDR3 reads CASSLRGLSEKLFF. CDR3 nucleotide sequence: TGTGCCAGCAGCTTAAGGGGGCTGAGTGAAAAACTGTTTTTT.

This clonotype was seen more than once but under ten times. This sequence joins TRBV6-1 and TRBJ1-4; D possibly corresponds to TRBD1 (5 bases). The V gene's germline CDR1 is MNHNS and CDR2 SASEGT. CDR3 length equals 13 residues. The V end lost 7 bases, the J end lost 6 bases, and 12 bases lay between the germline ends. CDR3: CASTDSPDEKLFF. As DNA, the CDR3 is TGTGCCAGCACCGACAGTCCTGATGAAAAACTGTTTTTT.

The rearrangement uses TRBV5-1 and TRBJ2-7, with 8 bases identical to TRBD2. Germline V lookup: CDR1 SGHRS, CDR2 YFSETQ. Trimming cost V 4 bases and J 4 bases; bases outside gene matches: 7. The CDR3 consists of 14 residues. CDR3: CASSPGGPGYEQYF. The CDR3 bases are TGCGCCAGCAGCCCGGGGGGGCCAGGATACGAGCAGTACTTC.

The V gene is TRBV18, the J gene TRBJ2-7; 9 nucleotides line up with TRBD1. Trimming cost V 4 bases and J 5 bases; bases outside gene matches: 9. The length of the CDR3 is 15 residues. The germline gives CDR1 KGHSH, CDR2 LQKENI. The DNA of the CDR3 is TGTGCCAGCTCACAACTTCGGGACAGGGCCCACGAGCAGTACTTC. Translating gives CASSQLRDRAHEQYF.

This clonotype was seen a few times. V and J are TRBV9 and TRBJ1-1; perhaps TRBD1 as D (5 bases). This CDR3 is 14 amino acids long. Trimming took 3 bases from V and 8 from J, leaving 17 bases between them. Germline CDR1 and CDR2: SGDLS and YYNGEE. The CDR3 nucleotides read TGTGCCAGCAGCGCGGGGCGGGGTGACGAGGAAGCTTTCTTT. Its protein is CASSAGRGDEEAFF.

The V and J genes are TRBV4-1 and TRBJ1-1; D is perhaps TRBD1 (5 bases). The CDR3 has 15 residues. Trimming took off 4 bases at V and 5 bases at J, with 17 bases between the two ends. The V gene's germline CDR1 is MGHRA and CDR2 YSYEKL. CDR3 region: CASSPGRGGKTEAFF. In nucleotides, the CDR3 is TGCGCCAGCAGCCCAGGACGCGGGGGGAAGACTGAAGCTTTCTTT.

V gene TRBV20-1 combines with J gene TRBJ2-3, with D possibly TRBD2 on 5 matching bases. The CDR3 loop spans 15 amino acids. V was pared by 6 bases and J by 3 bases, with 19 bases between. From germline, CDR1 is DFQATT and CDR2 SNEGSKA (reference sequence). Here the CDR3 DNA reads TGCAGTGCGACGGGCCGGGATCTGGGTACAGATACGCAGTATTTT. Protein sequence: CSATGRDLGTDTQYF.

This clonotype appeared a few times. V usage is TRBV7-3 and J usage is TRBJ2-1; maybe TRBD1 (6 bases). Between the trimmed V and J ends, which lost 0 bases and 6 bases, there was a span of 12 bases. The CDR3 is 15 amino acids. CDR1 is SGHTA, CDR2 FQGTGA, per germline. The CDR3 nucleotides read TGTGCCAGCAGCTTAACTCATGTGGGGGCCAATGAGCAGTTCTTC. It yields the protein CASSLTHVGANEQFF.

The CDR3 loop reads CASSLVKGLAGPEQFF. CDR3 sequence (DNA): TGTGCCAGCAGCTTAGTTAAGGGACTAGCGGGGCCGGAGCAGTTCTTC. The chain joins TRBV11-1 to TRBJ2-1; 13 bases agree with TRBD2. V dropped 1 base and J dropped 10; count of bases not matched to a gene: 7. Germline lookup yields CDR1 SGHAT and CDR2 FQDESV (reference sequence). The CDR3 extends over 16 amino acids.

The chain uses TRBV7-8 and TRBJ2-1; 11 bases are a match to TRBD2. CDR3 length: 16 amino acids. Germline V gives CDR1 SGHVS, CDR2 FQNEAQ. V dropped 2 bases and J dropped 5; count of bases not matched to a gene: 5. CDR3 DNA: TGTGCCAGCAGCTTATTAGCGGGGGGGCGAGACAATGAGCAGTTCTTC. Protein product: CASSLLAGGRDNEQFF.

This clonotype was seen a handful of times. The chain carries TRBV27 and TRBJ1-2; 11 bases are a match to TRBD1. CDR3 length equals 16 residues. In germline, CDR1 is MNHEY, CDR2 SMNVEV (reference sequence). J gave up 4 bases and V 3 bases, and 7 bases lay outside the gene matches. The DNA of the CDR3 is TGTGCCAGCAGTTTTTCCGGGACAGGGGGGTCCTATGGCTACACCTTC. Translation: CASSFSGTGGSYGYTF.

The rearrangement uses TRBV5-1 and TRBJ2-6, with D perhaps TRBD2 (6 bases). V was trimmed by 4 bases and J by 4 bases, leaving 18 bases between them. The CDR3 is 17 residues long. CDR1 is SGHRS and CDR2 is YFSETQ in the germline V gene. CDR3 sequence reads: CASSPTADAGGANVLTF. Here the CDR3 DNA reads TGCGCCAGCAGCCCGACAGCAGACGCGGGGGGGGCCAACGTCCTGACTTTC.

This clonotype was seen more than once but under ten times. The rearrangement joins TRBV24-1 to TRBJ2-3; 8 bases match TRBD2. The CDR3 runs to 16 residues. The V gene end was trimmed by 3 bases and the J gene end by 1 base; junction bases not matched to a gene: 5. Germline V gene sequence: CDR1 KGHDR, CDR2 SFDVKD. CDR3 DNA sequence: TGTGCCACCAGTGATCCCAAGACTAGCGGCACAGATACGCAGTATTTT. Amino acid sequence: CATSDPKTSGTDTQYF.

This clonotype has more than one count but fewer than ten. V and J are TRBV24-1 and TRBJ1-1; no reliable D call. Between the trimmed V and J ends, which lost 6 bases and 4 bases, there was a span of 11 bases. Germline V gene data show CDR1 as KGHDR and CDR2 as SFDVKD. CDR3 length equals 13 residues. Written as DNA, the CDR3 is TGTGCCACCAGTCCCGGGTATGGCACTGAAGCTTTCTTT. Its translation: CATSPGYGTEAFF.

The chain has TRBV12-3 or TRBV12-4 and TRBJ2-1; D is uncertain. CDR3 length equals 12 residues. Trimming removed 5 bases at V and 10 bases at J, with 12 bases between. The CDR3 DNA sequence: TGTGCCAGCAGTAGGGCTCCCCAAGAGCAGTTCTTC. Amino acids: CASSRAPQEQFF.

The chain joins TRBV12-3 or TRBV12-4 to TRBJ1-2; 7 bases fit TRBD1. Trimming removed 6 bases from V and 5 bases from J; junction bases left unmatched: 9. CDR3 length: 14 amino acids. CDR3 sequence (DNA): TGTGCCAGCAGATCGACAGGGCGGGATTATGGCTACACCTTC. It encodes CASRSTGRDYGYTF.

The J gene is TRBJ1-1, the V gene TRBV20-1, with TRBD1 matching 9 bases. Germline loops: CDR1 DFQATT, CDR2 SNEGSKA (reference sequence). The length of the CDR3 is 13 residues. Trimming removed 3 bases from V and 4 bases from J; junction bases left unmatched: 3. CDR3 DNA sequence: TGCAGTGCTAGCGGGGACAGGGTCACTGAAGCTTTCTTT. Residues: CSASGDRVTEAFF.

This clonotype has a handful of counts. The chain joins TRBV6-5 to TRBJ1-1; 8 positions agree with TRBD1. This CDR3 is 13 amino acids long. CDR1 MNHEY and CDR2 SVGAGI come from the germline V gene. Trimming cost V 5 bases and J 7 bases; bases outside gene matches: 6. CDR3 sequence: CASSKPGTGEAFF. The CDR3 bases are TGTGCCAGCAGTAAACCTGGGACAGGTGAAGCTTTCTTT.

The chain carries TRBV15 and TRBJ2-1; D is unresolved. In germline, CDR1 is LNHNV, CDR2 YYDKDF (reference sequence). The CDR3 has 16 residues. The V end was cut by 1 base, the J end by 2 bases, with 12 bases between. CDR3 DNA: TGTGCCACCAGCAGAGCCGATCGAATCGCCTACAATGAGCAGTTCTTC. Translating it yields CATSRADRIAYNEQFF.

The rearrangement joins TRBV12-3 or TRBV12-4 to TRBJ2-7, with 7 nucleotides matching TRBD1. The length of the CDR3 is 14 residues. V shed 2 bases, J shed 2 bases, and the junction held 3 bases outside the gene matches. In DNA, the CDR3 is TGTGCCAGCAGTTTATTGAGGGGGCCCTACGAGCAGTACTTC. Translated, it gives CASSLLRGPYEQYF.

V and J are TRBV5-1 and TRBJ2-7; TRBD1 is a possible D gene (5 bases). The germline V and J ends were trimmed by 7 bases and 2 bases, with 16 bases remaining between them. The CDR3 spans 14 residues. Germline values: CDR1 SGHRS, CDR2 YFSETQ. In DNA, the CDR3 is TGCGCCAGCGGGGAAGACAGCCCTACCTACGAGCAGTACTTC. This translates into CASGEDSPTYEQYF.

The genes are TRBV7-9 and TRBJ1-1; TRBD1 matches 7 bases. Per germline, CDR1 SEHNR and CDR2 FQNEAQ (reference sequence). This CDR3 has 16 amino acids. V shed 1 base and J 1 base; nucleotides not matched to a gene: 6. The CDR3 sequence: CASSLEGARTNTEAFF. In DNA, the CDR3 is TGTGCCAGCAGCTTAGAGGGGGCTCGGACGAACACTGAAGCTTTCTTT.

This clonotype was recorded once. The V gene is TRBV4-2, the J gene TRBJ2-3; D is unclear. CDR3 size: 14 residues. V lost 0 bases and J 6 bases, leaving 10 bases between the germline ends. Germline V gene data show CDR1 as LGHNA and CDR2 as YNFKEQ. CDR3 sequence: CASSQDQGPDTQYF. In nucleotides, the CDR3 is TGTGCCAGCAGCCAAGATCAAGGACCCGATACGCAGTATTTT.

This clonotype was seen a few times. The chain couples TRBV4-2 to TRBJ2-7; TRBD2 aligns across 10 bases. Germline-derived CDR1 and CDR2 are LGHNA and YNFKEQ. V shed 0 bases and J 3 bases; nucleotides not matched to a gene: 5. The CDR3 runs 16 residues. CDR3 bases: TGTGCCAGCAGCCAAGAGTCTAGCGGGAGTAACTACGAGCAGTACTTC. It encodes CASSQESSGSNYEQYF.

The chain recombines TRBV7-9 with TRBJ2-2; 12 bases line up with TRBD1. The junction had 8 bases not matched to a gene; V was cut back by 8 bases and J by 4 bases. The CDR3 consists of 16 residues. Germline V gene data show CDR1 as SEHNR and CDR2 as FQNEAQ (reference sequence). CDR3 nucleotides: TGTGCCAGCCTCTACCGGGACAGGGGGCGCACCGGGGAGCTGTTTTTT. Residues: CASLYRDRGRTGELFF. The whole variable domain, remainder taken from reference TRBV7-9 and TRBJ2-2, is DTGVSQNPRHKITKRGQNVTFRCDPISEHNRLYWYRQTLGQGPEFLTYFQNEAQLEKSRLLSDRFSAERPKGSFSTLEIQRTEQGDSAMYLCASLYRDRGRTGELFFGEGSRLTVL.